This TCR beta chain originates from a study of radiotherapy plus CTLA-4 blockade in lung cancer. Across the study: Objective responses were documented in around 19% of patients, with disease control in about 28%.

Profiling relied on immunoSEQ multiplex PCR, and the TCRdb table lists in-frame clones only, not all of them. The profile shows approximately 97,000 clones, about four fifths of them singletons. Study observations and caveats: Blood-borne expansion of tumor-derived TCR clones followed radiotherapy plus ipilimumab. Per reports, early blood T cell clone dynamics, plus interferon-beta, forecast response most strongly.

Trimming left V 8 bases short and J 2 bases short, with 19 bases between. The CDR3 is 15 amino acids. Germline V gene data show CDR1 as MDHEN and CDR2 as SYDVKM. Concerning this clone: Antigen unknown.

Those with chemo-refractory metastatic non-small-cell lung cancer were treated with focal radiation combined with CTLA-4 blockade using ipilimumab. The origin of this receptor is a human donor with non-small cell lung cancer who had stable disease on radiotherapy plus ipilimumab. This sequence joins TRBV28 and TRBJ2-7; perhaps TRBD1 as D (6 bases). This specimen was peripheral blood, taken from a patient treated with radiotherapy plus ipilimumab. The DNA for the CDR3 is TGTGCCAGCCAGGGGTTTTCAACCCCCCCCTACGAGCAGTACTTC. It yields the protein CASQGFSTPPYEQYF. The variable domain in full, completed from reference TRBV28 and TRBJ2-7, reads DVKVTQSSRYLVKRTGEKVFLECVQDMDHENMFWYRQDPGLGLRLIYFSYDVKMKEKGDIPEGYSVSREKKERFSLILESASTNQTSMYLCASQGFSTPPYEQYFGPGTRLTVT.